This TCR beta chain emerged from a study of human versus mouse CDR3 diversity and MHC coevolution. Study in general: Reported immunoSEQ sensitivity was one in 200,000 T cells, with reduced amplification bias.

Sequencing used immunoSEQ multiplex PCR; TCRdb keeps in-frame clones, though not all of them. The sample consists of tens of thousands of clones, about 90% of them appearing once. Study results and limitations: By iCHAO1, human TCR beta clonotypes numbered about 1.6 million, the most. Most of the three human donors had the lowest clonal inequality.

V lost 2 bases and J 0 bases, leaving 6 bases between the germline ends. Per the germline V gene, CDR1 is SGHKS and CDR2 is YYEKEE (reference sequence). The CDR3 spans 15 residues. With respect to this clone: Its antigen is unknown.

V gene TRBV5-5 combines with J gene TRBJ2-6; D remains unclear. The source of this sequence is a person aged 25-75 years in good health. The sample consisted of naive CD4+ T cells from blood. Subset described: CD45RO-negative CD62L-positive naive CD4 T cells. The CDR3 DNA follows: TGTGCCAGCAGCTTACTCCTCTCTGGGGCCAACGTCCTGACTTTC. Amino acids: CASSLLLSGANVLTF. The whole variable domain, filled in from reference TRBV5-5 and TRBJ2-6, reads DAGVTQSPTHLIKTRGQQVTLRCSPISGHKSVSWYQQVLGQGPQFIFQYYEKEERGRGNFPDRFSARQFPNYSSELNVNALLLGDSALYLCASSLLLSGANVLTFGAGSRLTVL.